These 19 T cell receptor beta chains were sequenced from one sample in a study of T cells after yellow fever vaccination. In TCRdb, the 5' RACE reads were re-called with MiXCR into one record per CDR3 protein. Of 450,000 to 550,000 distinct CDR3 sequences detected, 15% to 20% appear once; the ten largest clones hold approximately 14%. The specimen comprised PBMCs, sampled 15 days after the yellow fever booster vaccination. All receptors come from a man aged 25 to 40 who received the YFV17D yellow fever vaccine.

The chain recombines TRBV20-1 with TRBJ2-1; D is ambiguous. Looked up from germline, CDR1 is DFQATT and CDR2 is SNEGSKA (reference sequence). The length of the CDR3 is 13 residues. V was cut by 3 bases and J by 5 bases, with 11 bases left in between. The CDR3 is CSASITWDNEQFF. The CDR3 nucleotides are TGCAGTGCTAGTATCACTTGGGACAATGAGCAGTTCTTC.

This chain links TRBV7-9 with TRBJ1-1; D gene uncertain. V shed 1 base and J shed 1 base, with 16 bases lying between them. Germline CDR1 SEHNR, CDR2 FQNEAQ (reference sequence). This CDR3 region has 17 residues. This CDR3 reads CASSLDGAGFPNTEAFF. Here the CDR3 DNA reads TGTGCCAGCAGCTTAGATGGAGCCGGATTTCCGAACACTGAAGCTTTCTTT.

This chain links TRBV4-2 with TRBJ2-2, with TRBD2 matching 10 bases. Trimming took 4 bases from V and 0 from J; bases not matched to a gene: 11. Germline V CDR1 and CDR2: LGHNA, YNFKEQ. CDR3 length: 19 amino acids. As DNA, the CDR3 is TGTGCCAGCAGCCCAGGAGGGGGAGCGGGAGGGCCGAACACCGGGGAGCTGTTTTTT. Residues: CASSPGGGAGGPNTGELFF.

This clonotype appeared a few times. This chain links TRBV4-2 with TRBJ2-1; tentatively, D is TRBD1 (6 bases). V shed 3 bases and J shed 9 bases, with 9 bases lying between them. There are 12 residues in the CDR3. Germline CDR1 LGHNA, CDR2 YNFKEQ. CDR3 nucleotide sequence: TGTGCCAGCAGCCAGACAGGCACTGAGCAGTTCTTC. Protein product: CASSQTGTEQFF.

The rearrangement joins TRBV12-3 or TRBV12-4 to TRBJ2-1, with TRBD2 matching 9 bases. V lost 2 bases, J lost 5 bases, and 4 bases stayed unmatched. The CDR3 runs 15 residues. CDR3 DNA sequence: TGTGCCAGCAGTTTATTAGGACTAGCGAACAATGAGCAGTTCTTC. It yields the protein CASSLLGLANNEQFF.

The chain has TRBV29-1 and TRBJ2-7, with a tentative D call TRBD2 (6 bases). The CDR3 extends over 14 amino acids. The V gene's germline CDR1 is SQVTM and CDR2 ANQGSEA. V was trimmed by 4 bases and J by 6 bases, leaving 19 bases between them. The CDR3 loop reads CSVVIAKPGVEQYF. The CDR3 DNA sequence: TGCAGCGTTGTGATTGCGAAGCCGGGAGTCGAGCAGTACTTC.

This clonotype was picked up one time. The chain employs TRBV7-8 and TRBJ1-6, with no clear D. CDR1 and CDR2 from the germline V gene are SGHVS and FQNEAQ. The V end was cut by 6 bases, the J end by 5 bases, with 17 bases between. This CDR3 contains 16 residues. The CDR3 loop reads CASRPLARRNNSPLHF. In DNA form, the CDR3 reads TGTGCCAGCAGACCATTGGCGCGAAGAAATAATTCACCCCTCCACTTT.

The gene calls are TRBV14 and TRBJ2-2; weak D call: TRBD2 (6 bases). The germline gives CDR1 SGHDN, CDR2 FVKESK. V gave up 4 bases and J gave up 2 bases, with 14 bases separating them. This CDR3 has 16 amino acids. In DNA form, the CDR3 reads TGTGCCAGCAGCCGGTCCGGGACTTCTAACACCGGGGAGCTGTTTTTT. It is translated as CASSRSGTSNTGELFF.

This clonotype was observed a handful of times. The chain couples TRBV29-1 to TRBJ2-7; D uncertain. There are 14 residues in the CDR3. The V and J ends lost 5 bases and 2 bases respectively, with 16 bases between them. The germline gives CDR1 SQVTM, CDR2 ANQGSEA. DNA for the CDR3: TGCAGCGTTTGGATCCAAAAAGGGACCTACGAGCAGTACTTC. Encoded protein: CSVWIQKGTYEQYF.

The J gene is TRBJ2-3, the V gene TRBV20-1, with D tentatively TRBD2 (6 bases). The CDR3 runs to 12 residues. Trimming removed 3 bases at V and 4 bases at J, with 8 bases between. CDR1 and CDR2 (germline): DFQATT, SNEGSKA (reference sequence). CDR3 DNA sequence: TGCAGTGCTAGCGGAGGGGCAGATACGCAGTATTTT. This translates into CSASGGADTQYF.

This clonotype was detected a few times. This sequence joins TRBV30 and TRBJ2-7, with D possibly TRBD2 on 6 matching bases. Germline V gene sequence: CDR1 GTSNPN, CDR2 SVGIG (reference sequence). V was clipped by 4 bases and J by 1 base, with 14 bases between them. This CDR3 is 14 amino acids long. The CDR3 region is CAWKVGGASYEQYF. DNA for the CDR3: TGTGCCTGGAAGGTTGGAGGGGCATCCTACGAGCAGTACTTC.

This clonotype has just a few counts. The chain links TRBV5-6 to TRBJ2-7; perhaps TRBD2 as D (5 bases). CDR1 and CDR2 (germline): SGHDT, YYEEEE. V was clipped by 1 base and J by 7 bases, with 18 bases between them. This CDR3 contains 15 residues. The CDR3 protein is CASSLRRVLVREQYF. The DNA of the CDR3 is TGTGCCAGCAGCTTGCGGCGGGTACTAGTGAGGGAGCAGTACTTC.

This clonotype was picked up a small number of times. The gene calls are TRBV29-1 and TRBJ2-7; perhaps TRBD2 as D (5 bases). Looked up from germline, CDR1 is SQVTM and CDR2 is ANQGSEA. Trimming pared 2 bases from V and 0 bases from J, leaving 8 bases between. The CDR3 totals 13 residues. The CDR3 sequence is CSVERRGSYEQYF. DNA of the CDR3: TGCAGCGTTGAAAGACGGGGCTCCTACGAGCAGTACTTC.

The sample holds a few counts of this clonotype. The CDR3 here is CSAEGLVYNEQFF. For the CDR3, the DNA is TGCAGCGCAGAGGGACTAGTTTACAATGAGCAGTTCTTC. The chain has TRBV29-1 and TRBJ2-1, with TRBD2 identical over 8 bases. Germline V gene data show CDR1 as SQVTM and CDR2 as ANQGSEA. This CDR3 is built from 13 residues. The V gene end was trimmed by 7 bases and the J gene end by 4 bases; junction bases not matched to a gene: 6.

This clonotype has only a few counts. CDR3 sequence: CSARDNRAAKLFF. The CDR3 DNA follows: TGCAGTGCTAGAGATAACCGGGCAGCTAAACTGTTTTTT. The chain links TRBV20-1 to TRBJ1-4, with D hard to call. The CDR3 spans 13 residues. In germline, CDR1 is DFQATT, CDR2 SNEGSKA (reference sequence). Trimming removed 0 bases from V and 11 bases from J, with 13 bases in between.

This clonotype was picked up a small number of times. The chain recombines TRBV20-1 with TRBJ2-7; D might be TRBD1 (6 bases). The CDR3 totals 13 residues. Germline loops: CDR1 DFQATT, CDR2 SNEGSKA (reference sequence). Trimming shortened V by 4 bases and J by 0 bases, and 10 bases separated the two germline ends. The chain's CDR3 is CSANRDNSYEQYF. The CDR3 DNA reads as TGCAGTGCTAATCGGGACAACTCCTACGAGCAGTACTTC.

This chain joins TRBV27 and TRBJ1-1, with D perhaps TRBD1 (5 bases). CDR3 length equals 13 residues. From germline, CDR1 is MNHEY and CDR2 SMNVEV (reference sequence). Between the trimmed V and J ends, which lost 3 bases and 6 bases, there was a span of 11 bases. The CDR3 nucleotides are TGTGCCAGCAGTTTGAGGGGTAGGGCTGAAGCTTTCTTT. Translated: CASSLRGRAEAFF.

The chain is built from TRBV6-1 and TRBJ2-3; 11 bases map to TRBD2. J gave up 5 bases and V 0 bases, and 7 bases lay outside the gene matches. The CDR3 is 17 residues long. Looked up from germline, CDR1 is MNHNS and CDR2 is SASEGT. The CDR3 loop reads CASSEAPSLAGGDTQYF. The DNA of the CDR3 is TGTGCCAGCAGTGAAGCCCCAAGTCTAGCGGGAGGAGATACGCAGTATTTT.

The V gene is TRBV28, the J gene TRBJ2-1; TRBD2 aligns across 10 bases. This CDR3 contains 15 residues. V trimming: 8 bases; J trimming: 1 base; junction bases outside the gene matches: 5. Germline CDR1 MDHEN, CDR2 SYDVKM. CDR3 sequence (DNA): TGTGCCAGCCAATGGACTAGCGGTTCCTACAATGAGCAGTTCTTC. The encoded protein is CASQWTSGSYNEQFF.